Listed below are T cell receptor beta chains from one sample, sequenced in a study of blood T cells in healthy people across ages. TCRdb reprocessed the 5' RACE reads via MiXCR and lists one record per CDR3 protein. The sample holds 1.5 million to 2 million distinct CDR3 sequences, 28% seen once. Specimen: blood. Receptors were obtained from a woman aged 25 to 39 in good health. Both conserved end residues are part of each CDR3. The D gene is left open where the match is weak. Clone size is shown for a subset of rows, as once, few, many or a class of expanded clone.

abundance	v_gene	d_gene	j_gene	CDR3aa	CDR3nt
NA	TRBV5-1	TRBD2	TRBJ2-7	CASGISGGARYEQYF	TGCGCCAGCGGGATTAGCGGGGGGGCTCGATACGAGCAGTACTTC
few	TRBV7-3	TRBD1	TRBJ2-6	CASPTGGAGANVLTF	TGTGCCAGCCCGACAGGGGGCGCTGGGGCCAACGTCCTGACTTTC
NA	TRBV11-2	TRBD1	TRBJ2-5	CASSLVPGGPQGTQYF	TGTGCCAGCAGCTTAGTCCCAGGGGGTCCTCAAGGGACCCAGTACTTC
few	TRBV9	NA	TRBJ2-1	CASSPGPPPYNEQFF	TGTGCCAGCAGCCCGGGACCACCCCCCTACAATGAGCAGTTCTTC
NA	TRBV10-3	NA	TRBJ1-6	CAISENTGLDSPLHF	TGTGCCATCAGTGAGAACACAGGGTTGGATTCACCCCTCCACTTT
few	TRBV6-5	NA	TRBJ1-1	CASQGTNTEAFF	TGTGCCAGTCAGGGAACGAACACTGAAGCTTTCTTT
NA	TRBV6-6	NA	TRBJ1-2	CASSYSRVDGYTF	TGTGCCAGCAGTTACTCGAGGGTTGATGGCTACACCTTC
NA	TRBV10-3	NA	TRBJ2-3	CAISDTDRPDTQYF	TGTGCCATCAGTGATACGGATAGGCCAGATACGCAGTATTTT
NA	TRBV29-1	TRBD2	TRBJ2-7	CSGGGSGRVREQYF	TGCAGCGGGGGTGGTAGCGGGAGAGTTCGCGAGCAGTACTTC
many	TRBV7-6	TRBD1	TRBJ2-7	CASRLGTGGLHEQYF	TGTGCCAGCAGATTGGGGACAGGGGGCCTGCACGAGCAGTACTTC
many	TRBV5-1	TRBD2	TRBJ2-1	CASSIAGLSYNEQFF	TGCGCCAGTTCGATAGCGGGGCTCTCCTACAATGAGCAGTTCTTC
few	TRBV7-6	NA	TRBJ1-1	CASSLRVWGNTEAFF	TGTGCCAGCAGCCTCCGGGTGTGGGGGAACACTGAAGCTTTCTTT
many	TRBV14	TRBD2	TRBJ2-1	CASSPLAGGKNEQFF	TGTGCCAGCAGCCCTCTAGCGGGAGGGAAAAATGAGCAGTTCTTC
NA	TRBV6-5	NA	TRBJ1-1	CASSYRDDTEAFF	TGTGCCAGCAGTTACAGAGACGACACTGAAGCTTTCTTT
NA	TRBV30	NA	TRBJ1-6	CAWSRRTADYNSPLHF	TGTGCCTGGAGTCGCCGGACGGCCGACTATAATTCACCCCTCCACTTT
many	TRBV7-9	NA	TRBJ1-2	CASSLNLDTYGYTF	TGTGCCAGCAGCTTAAATTTGGACACCTATGGCTACACCTTC
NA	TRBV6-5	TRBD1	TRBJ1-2	CASSYVLGQGAGYTF	TGTGCCAGCAGTTACGTCCTCGGACAGGGGGCCGGCTACACCTTC
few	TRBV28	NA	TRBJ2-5	CASSAAARATQETQYF	TGTGCCAGCAGTGCCGCGGCGCGGGCCACCCAAGAGACCCAGTACTTC
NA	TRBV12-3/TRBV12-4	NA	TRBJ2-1	CASSPRRSHNEQFF	TGTGCCAGCAGTCCTCGCCGCAGCCACAATGAGCAGTTCTTC
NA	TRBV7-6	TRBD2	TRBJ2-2	CASSLAGIGLARELFF	TGTGCCAGCAGCTTAGCGGGCATAGGACTAGCCAGGGAGCTGTTTTTT
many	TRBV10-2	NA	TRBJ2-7	CASRDSLPISYEQYF	TGCGCCAGCAGAGACTCCCTCCCCATCTCCTACGAGCAGTACTTC
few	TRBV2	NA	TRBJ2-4	CASNRVVAKNIQYF	TGTGCCAGCAATAGAGTGGTAGCCAAAAACATTCAGTACTTC
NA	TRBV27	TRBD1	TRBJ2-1	CASMLTGGAVYNEQFF	TGTGCCAGCATGCTAACAGGGGGCGCGGTCTACAATGAGCAGTTCTTC
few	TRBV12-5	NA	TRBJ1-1	CASGTGLRNTEAFF	TGTGCTAGTGGGACGGGCTTGCGGAACACTGAAGCTTTCTTT
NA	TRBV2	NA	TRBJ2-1	CASSGSWGAHEQFF	TGTGCCAGCAGTGGGTCATGGGGGGCGCACGAGCAGTTCTTC
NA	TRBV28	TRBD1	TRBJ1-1	CASSLRDRKAFF	TGTGCCAGCAGTTTGAGGGACAGAAAAGCTTTCTTT